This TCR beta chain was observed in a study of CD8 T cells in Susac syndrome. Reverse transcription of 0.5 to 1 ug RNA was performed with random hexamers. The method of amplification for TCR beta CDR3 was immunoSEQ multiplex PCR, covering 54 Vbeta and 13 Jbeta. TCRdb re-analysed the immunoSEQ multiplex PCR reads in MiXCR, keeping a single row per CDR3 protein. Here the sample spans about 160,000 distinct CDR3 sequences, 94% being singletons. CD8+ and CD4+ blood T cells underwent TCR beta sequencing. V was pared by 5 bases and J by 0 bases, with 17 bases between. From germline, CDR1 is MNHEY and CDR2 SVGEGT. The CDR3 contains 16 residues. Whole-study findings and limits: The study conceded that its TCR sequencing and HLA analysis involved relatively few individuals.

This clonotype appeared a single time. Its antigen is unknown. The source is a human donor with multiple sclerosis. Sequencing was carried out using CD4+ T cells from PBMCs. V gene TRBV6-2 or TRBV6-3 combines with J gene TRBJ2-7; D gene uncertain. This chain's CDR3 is CASSTFPPGTSYEQYF. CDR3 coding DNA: TGTGCCAGCAGTACCTTTCCCCCGGGCACCTCCTACGAGCAGTACTTC.